This T cell receptor beta chain was obtained from a study of blood T cell repertoires in COVID-19. Overall study context: Nucleic acid was either cDNA or gDNA, and it came from T cells, B-cell-depleted T cells, or PBMCs.

Germline CDR1 is LNHNV and CDR2 is YYDKDF (reference sequence). The CDR3 covers 14 residues. The ends were cut back, 8 bases at V and 4 bases at J, with 15 bases in the middle. Method: immunoSEQ multiplex PCR; TCRdb's copy keeps in-frame clones and lacks some. The data hold 85,000 to 130,000 clones, with more than 75% observed a single time. Sequenced material: peripheral blood. The V and J genes are TRBV15 and TRBJ1-3; maybe TRBD1 (6 bases). This TCR came from a middle-aged man with acute or convalescent COVID-19. The CDR3 sequence is CATRQGTEGNTIYF. The CDR3 nucleotides read TGTGCCACCCGGCAGGGGACGGAAGGAAACACCATATATTTT.